One T cell receptor (beta chain) is described in this entry. Its antigen remains unknown. Use of 60 Vbeta and 13 Jbeta primers characterized the PCR. Clones were read by immunoSEQ multiplex PCR, and TCRdb kept only the in-frame ones, dropping some. This table holds roughly 200,000 clones, over 75% found once. These data come from a study of cytomegalovirus exposure and HLA in healthy donors. Broader study findings: Information on immune exposure was restricted to one variable (CMV serostatus).

Trimming took 4 bases from V and 5 from J; bases not matched to a gene: 8. The CDR3 extends over 15 amino acids. Per the germline V gene, CDR1 is SNHLY and CDR2 is FYNNEI. Sequenced sample: PBMCs. This sequence originates from a man in his sixties in good health and CMV-seronegative. The chain links TRBV2 to TRBJ2-5; TRBD1 matches at 9 bases. The CDR3 DNA reads TGTGCCAGCAGTGGACAGGGGGAAGGCGGGGAGACCCAGTACTTC. This gives the protein CASSGQGEGGETQYF.